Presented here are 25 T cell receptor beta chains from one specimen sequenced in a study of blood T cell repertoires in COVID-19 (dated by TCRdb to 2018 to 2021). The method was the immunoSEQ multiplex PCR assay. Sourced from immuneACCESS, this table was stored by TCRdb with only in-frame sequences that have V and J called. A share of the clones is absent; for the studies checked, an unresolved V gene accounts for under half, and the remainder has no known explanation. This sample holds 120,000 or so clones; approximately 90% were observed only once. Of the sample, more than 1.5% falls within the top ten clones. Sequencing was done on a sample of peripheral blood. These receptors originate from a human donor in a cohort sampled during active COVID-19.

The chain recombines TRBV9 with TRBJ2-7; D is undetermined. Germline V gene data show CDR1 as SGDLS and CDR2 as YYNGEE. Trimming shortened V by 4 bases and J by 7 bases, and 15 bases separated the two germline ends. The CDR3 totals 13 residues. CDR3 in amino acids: CASSLNPRNEQYF. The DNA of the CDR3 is TGTGCCAGCAGCCTTAACCCCAGGAATGAGCAGTACTTC. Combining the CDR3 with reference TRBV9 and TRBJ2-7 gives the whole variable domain DSGVTQTPKHLITATGQRVTLRCSPRSGDLSVYWYQQSLDQGLQFLIQYYNGEERAKGNILERFSAQQFPDLHSELNLSSLELGDSALYFCASSLNPRNEQYFGPGTRLTVT.

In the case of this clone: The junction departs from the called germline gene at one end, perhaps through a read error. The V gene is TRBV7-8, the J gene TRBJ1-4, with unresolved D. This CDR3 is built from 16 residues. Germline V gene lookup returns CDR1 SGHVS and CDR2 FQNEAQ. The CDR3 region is CASSLARIGPNEKLFF. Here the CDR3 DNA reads TGTGCCAGCAGCTTAGCCCGAATTGGTCCTAACGAAAAACTGTTTTTT.

DNA for the CDR3: TGTGCCAGCAGGCGTAGACAGGGCTATGGCTACACCTTC. Amino acids: CASRRRQGYGYTF. The rearrangement uses TRBV2 and TRBJ1-2; 7 nucleotides match TRBD1. The J segment lost 4 bases and the V segment lost 6 bases, leaving 5 bases of the junction unmatched. The CDR3 loop spans 13 amino acids. In germline, CDR1 is SNHLY, CDR2 FYNNEI. Full variable domain (rest looked up from reference TRBV2 and TRBJ1-2): EPEVTQTPSHQVTQMGQEVILRCVPISNHLYFYWYRQILGQKVEFLVSFYNNEISEKSEIFDDQFSVERPDGSNFTLKIRSTKLEDSAMYFCASRRRQGYGYTFGSGTRLTVV.

CDR3 bases: TGTGCCAGCAGTGAGCTAGCGGGAAACACAGATACGCAGTATTTT. The encoded protein is CASSELAGNTDTQYF. The gene calls are TRBV2 and TRBJ2-3; 9 nucleotides agree with TRBD2. CDR3 size: 15 residues. CDR1 and CDR2 (germline): SNHLY, FYNNEI. Germline trimming cut 3 bases from V and 2 bases from J; bases unmatched to any gene: 3.

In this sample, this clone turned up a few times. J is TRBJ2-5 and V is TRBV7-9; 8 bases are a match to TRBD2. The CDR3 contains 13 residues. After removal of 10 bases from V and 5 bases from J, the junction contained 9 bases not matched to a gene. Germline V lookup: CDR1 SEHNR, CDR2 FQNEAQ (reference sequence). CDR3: CATQRASGETQYF. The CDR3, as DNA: TGTGCCACTCAGCGGGCTAGCGGGGAGACCCAGTACTTC.

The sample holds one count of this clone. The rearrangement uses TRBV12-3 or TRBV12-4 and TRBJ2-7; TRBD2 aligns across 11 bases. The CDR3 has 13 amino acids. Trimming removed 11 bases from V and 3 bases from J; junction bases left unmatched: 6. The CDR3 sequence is CASRTSGSYEQYF. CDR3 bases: TGTGCCTCTCGCACTAGCGGGAGCTACGAGCAGTACTTC.

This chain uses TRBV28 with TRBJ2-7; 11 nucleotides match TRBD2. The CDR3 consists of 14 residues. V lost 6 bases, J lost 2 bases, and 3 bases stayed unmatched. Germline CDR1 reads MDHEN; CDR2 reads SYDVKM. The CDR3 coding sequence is TGTGCCAGCAGACAGACTAGCGGGACCTACGAGCAGTACTTC. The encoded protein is CASRQTSGTYEQYF.

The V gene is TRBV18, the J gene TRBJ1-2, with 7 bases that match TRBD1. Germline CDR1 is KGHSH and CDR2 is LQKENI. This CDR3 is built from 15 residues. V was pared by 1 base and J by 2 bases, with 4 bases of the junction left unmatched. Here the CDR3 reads CASSPQQGENYGYTF. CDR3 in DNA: TGTGCCAGCTCACCACAGCAGGGGGAAAACTATGGCTACACCTTC. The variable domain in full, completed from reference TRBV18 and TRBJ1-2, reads NAGVMQNPRHLVRRRGQEARLRCSPMKGHSHVYWYRQLPEEGLKFMVYLQKENIIDESGMPKERFSAEFPKEGPSILRIQQVVRGDSAAYFCASSPQQGENYGYTFGSGTRLTVV.

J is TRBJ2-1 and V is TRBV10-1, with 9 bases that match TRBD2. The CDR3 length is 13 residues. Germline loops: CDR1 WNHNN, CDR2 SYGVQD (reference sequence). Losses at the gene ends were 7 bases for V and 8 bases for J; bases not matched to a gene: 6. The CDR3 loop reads CASTAAGGDEQFF. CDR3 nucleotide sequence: TGCGCCAGCACCGCCGCGGGAGGGGATGAGCAGTTCTTC.

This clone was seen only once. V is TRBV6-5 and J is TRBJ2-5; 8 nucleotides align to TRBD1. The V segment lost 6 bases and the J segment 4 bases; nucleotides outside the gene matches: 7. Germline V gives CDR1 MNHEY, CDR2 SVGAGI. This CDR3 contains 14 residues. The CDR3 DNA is TGTGCCAGCAGCAGGACAGGGTGGGGAGAGACCCAGTACTTC. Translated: CASSRTGWGETQYF.

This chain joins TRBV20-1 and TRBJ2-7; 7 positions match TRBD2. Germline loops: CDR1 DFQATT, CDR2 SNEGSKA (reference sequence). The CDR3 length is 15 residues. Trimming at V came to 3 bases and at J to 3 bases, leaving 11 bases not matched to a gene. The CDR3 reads CSASNSGTKDYEQYF. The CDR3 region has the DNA TGCAGTGCTAGTAATTCCGGGACTAAAGACTACGAGCAGTACTTC.

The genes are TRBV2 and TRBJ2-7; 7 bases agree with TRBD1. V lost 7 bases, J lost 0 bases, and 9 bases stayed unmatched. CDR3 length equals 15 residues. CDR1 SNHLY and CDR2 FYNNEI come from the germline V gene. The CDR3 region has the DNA TGTGCCAGCAAGGTTGGTCCAGGGGGCTCCTACGAGCAGTACTTC. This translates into CASKVGPGGSYEQYF. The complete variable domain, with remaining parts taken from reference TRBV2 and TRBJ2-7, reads EPEVTQTPSHQVTQMGQEVILRCVPISNHLYFYWYRQILGQKVEFLVSFYNNEISEKSEIFDDQFSVERPDGSNFTLKIRSTKLEDSAMYFCASKVGPGGSYEQYFGPGTRLTVT.

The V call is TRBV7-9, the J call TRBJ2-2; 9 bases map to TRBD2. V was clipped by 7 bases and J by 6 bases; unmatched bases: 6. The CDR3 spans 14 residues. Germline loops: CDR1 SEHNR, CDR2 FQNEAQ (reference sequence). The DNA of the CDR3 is TGTGCCAGCATACTAGCGGGTTCCGCCGGGGAGCTGTTTTTT. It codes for CASILAGSAGELFF.

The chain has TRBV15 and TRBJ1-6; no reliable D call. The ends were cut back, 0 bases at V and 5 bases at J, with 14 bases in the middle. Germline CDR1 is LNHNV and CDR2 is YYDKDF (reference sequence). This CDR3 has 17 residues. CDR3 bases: TGTGCCACCAGCAGAGATCCGATTTCGAGGAATAATTCACCCCTCCACTTT. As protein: CATSRDPISRNNSPLHF. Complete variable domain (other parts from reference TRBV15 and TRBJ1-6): DAMVIQNPRYQVTQFGKPVTLSCSQTLNHNVMYWYQQKSSQAPKLLFHYYDKDFNNEADTPDNFQSRRPNTSFCFLDIRSPGLGDTAMYLCATSRDPISRNNSPLHFGNGTRLTVT.

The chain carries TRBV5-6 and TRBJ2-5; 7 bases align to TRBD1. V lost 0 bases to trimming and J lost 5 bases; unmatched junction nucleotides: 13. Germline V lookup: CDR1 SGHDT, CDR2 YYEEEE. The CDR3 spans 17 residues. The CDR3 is CASSLVTGRMGRETQYF. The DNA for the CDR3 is TGTGCCAGCAGCTTGGTGACAGGGAGAATGGGAAGGGAGACCCAGTACTTC.

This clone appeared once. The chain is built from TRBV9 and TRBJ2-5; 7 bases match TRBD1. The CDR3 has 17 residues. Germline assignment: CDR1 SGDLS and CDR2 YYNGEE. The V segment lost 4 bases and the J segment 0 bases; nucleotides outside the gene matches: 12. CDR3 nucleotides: TGTGCCAGCAGCTCACCCGACCGGGACAGAAACCAAGAGACCCAGTACTTC. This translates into CASSSPDRDRNQETQYF.

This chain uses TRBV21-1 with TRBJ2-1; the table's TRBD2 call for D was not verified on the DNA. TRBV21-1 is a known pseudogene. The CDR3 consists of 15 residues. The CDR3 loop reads CASSNRKTSEHEQFF. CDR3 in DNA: TGTGCCAGCAGCAACCGAAAAACTAGTGAACATGAGCAGTTCTTC.

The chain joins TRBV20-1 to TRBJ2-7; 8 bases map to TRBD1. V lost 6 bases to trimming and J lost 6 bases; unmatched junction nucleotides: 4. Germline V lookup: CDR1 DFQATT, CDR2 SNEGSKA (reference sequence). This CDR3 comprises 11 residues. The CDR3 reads CSAVRGREQYF. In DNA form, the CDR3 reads TGCAGTGCGGTCAGGGGGCGCGAGCAGTACTTC.

The CDR3 region is CASKSGGGGLYEQYF. The CDR3 DNA sequence: TGTGCCAGCAAGTCTGGCGGAGGAGGTTTGTACGAGCAGTACTTC. The rearrangement uses TRBV28 and TRBJ2-7; D perhaps matches TRBD2 (5 bases). Trimming took off 7 bases at V and 4 bases at J, with 20 bases between the two ends. The CDR3 loop spans 15 amino acids. Germline values: CDR1 MDHEN, CDR2 SYDVKM.

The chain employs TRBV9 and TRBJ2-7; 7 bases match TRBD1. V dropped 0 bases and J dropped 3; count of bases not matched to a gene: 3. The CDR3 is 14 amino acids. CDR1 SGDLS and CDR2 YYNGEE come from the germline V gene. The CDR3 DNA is TGTGCCAGCAGCGTAGAGTGGGACAGCTACGAGCAGTACTTC. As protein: CASSVEWDSYEQYF.

The CDR3 reads CASSPFRGKGANVLTF. The CDR3 DNA is TGTGCCAGCTCACCATTCCGGGGGAAAGGGGCCAACGTCCTGACTTTC. V is TRBV18 and J is TRBJ2-6, with D maybe TRBD2 (6 bases). With 2 bases removed from V and 4 bases from J, the gap between germline ends came to 12 bases. Germline CDR1 and CDR2: KGHSH and LQKENI. The CDR3 consists of 16 residues.

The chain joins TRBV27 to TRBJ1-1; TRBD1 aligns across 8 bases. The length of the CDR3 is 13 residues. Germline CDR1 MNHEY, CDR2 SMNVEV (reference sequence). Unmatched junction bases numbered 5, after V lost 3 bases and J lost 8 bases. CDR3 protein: CASSFSGQGEAFF. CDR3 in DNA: TGTGCCAGCAGTTTCTCCGGACAGGGAGAAGCTTTCTTT.

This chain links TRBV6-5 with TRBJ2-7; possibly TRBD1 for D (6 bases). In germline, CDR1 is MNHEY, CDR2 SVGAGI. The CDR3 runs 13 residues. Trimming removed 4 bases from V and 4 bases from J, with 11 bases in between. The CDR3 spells CASSWGPPYEQYF. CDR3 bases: TGTGCCAGCAGTTGGGGGCCTCCGTACGAGCAGTACTTC.

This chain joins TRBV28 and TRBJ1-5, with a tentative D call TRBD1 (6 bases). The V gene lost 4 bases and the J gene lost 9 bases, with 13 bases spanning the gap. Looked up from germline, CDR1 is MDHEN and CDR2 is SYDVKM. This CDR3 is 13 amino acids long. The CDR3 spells CASSSAQGRPQHF. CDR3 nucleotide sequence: TGTGCCAGCAGTTCCGCCCAGGGGAGGCCCCAGCATTTT.

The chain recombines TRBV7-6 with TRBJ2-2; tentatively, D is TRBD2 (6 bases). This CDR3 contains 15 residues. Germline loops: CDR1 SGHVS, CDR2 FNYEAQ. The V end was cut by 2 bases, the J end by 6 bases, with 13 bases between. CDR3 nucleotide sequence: TGTGCCAGCAGCTTATCCTTGTCGGGAGCCGGGGAGCTGTTTTTT. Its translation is CASSLSLSGAGELFF.